The clone carrying this T cell receptor beta chain was seen ten or more times. This entry is derived from a study of neurological immune-mediated disorders. A total of 2 million PBMCs stored at -80 degrees C provided the unsorted libraries. The CDR3 covers 15 residues. Trimming at V came to 2 bases and at J to 3 bases, leaving 4 bases not matched to a gene. Germline V gene data show CDR1 as SGHRS and CDR2 as YFSETQ. Synthesis of cDNA was carried out by template-switch 5'RACE. The reaction used 10-nucleotide random UMIs. TCRdb independently ran MiXCR on the 5' RACE reads; one entry per CDR3 protein. The table lists tens of thousands of distinct CDR3 sequences, roughly 24% of them singletons.

The rearrangement uses TRBV5-1 and TRBJ2-3, with TRBD2 matching 9 bases. The sample comprised PBMCs. The clonotype was recovered from a woman between 65 and 79 years old in good health. CDR3 region: CASSFDLAGTDTQYF. CDR3 nucleotides: TGCGCCAGCAGCTTTGACCTAGCGGGAACAGATACGCAGTATTTT.